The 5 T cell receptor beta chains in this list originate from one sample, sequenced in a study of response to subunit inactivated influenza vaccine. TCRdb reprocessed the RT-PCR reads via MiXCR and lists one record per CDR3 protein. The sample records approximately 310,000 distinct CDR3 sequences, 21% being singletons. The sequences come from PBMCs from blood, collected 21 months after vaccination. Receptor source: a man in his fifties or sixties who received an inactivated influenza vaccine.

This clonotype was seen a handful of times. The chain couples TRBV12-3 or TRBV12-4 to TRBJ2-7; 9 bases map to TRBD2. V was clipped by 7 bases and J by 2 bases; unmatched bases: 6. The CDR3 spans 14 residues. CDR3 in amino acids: CASTSGGWAYEQYF. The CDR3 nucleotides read TGTGCCAGCACCAGCGGGGGGTGGGCCTACGAGCAGTACTTC.

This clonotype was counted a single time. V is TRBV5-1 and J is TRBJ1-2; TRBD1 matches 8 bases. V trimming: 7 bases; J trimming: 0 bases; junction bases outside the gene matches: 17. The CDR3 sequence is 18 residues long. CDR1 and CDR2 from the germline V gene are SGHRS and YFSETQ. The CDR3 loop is CASLVSGGAALTNYGYTF. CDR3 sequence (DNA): TGCGCCAGCTTGGTTTCAGGGGGCGCCGCCCTAACTAACTATGGCTACACCTTC.

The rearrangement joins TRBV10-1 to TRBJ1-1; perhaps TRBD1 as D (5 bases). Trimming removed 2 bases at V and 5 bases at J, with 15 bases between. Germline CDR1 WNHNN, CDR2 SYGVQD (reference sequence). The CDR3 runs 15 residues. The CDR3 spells CASSELRGLGTEAFF. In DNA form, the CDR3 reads TGCGCCAGCAGTGAGCTTAGGGGCCTGGGGACTGAAGCTTTCTTT.

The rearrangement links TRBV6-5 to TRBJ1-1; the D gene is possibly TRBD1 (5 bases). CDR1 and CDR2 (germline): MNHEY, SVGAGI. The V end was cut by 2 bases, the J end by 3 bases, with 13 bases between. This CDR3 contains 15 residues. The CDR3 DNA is TGTGCCAGCAGTTACAGACCGGACATCTACACTGAAGCTTTCTTT. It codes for CASSYRPDIYTEAFF.

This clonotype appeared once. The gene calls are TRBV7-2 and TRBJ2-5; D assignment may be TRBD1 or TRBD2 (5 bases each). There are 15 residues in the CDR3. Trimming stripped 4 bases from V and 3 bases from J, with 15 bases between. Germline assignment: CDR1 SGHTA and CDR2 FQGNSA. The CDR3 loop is CASSSLGVEEETQYF. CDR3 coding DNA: TGTGCCAGCAGCTCCTTGGGGGTCGAGGAAGAGACCCAGTACTTC.